This TCR beta chain was profiled in a study of cytomegalovirus exposure and HLA in healthy donors. Trimming took 5 bases from V and 4 from J, leaving 11 bases between them. CDR3 length: 13 residues. Germline CDR1 is SGHVS and CDR2 is FNYEAQ. Study-wide findings and caveats: Prior analysis indicated that the majority of TCR beta V segments exhibited productivity approximately 90% or approximately 30% of the time. Upon later analysis, TCR association rates were observed to vary by HLA locus, being highest for DRB1 and lowest for HLA-C.

This PCR relied on a set of 60 Vbeta primers and 13 Jbeta primers. Repertoires were generated with immunoSEQ multiplex PCR, while TCRdb's copy carries only in-frame clones and drops some. The data contain some 200,000 clones, approximately 80% of them seen just once; the ten biggest clones take up 1.4%. On this clone itself: The antigen remains unidentified.

The receptor's source is a girl between 5 and 17 years old in good health and CMV-seronegative. Sequencing was performed on PBMCs. The chain links TRBV7-6 to TRBJ1-2; D uncertain. This CDR3 is CASSPSGSYGYTF. In DNA, the CDR3 is TGTGCCAGCAGCCCTTCCGGGAGCTATGGCTACACCTTC.